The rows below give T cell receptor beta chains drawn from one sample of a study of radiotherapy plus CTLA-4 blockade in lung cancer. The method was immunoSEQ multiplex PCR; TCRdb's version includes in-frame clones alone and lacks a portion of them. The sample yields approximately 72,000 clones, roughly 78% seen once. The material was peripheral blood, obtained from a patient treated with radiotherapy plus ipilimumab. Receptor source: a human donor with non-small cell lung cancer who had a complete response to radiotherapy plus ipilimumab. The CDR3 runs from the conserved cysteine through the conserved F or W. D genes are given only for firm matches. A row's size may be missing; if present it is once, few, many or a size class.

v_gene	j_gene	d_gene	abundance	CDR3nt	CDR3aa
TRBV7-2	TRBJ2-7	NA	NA	TGTGCCAGCAGCATCTGGGCTCCGACGAACGAGCAGTACTTC	CASSIWAPTNEQYF
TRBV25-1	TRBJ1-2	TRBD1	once	TGTGCCAGCAGTGAACCAATGACAGGGGGCCATGGCTACACCTTC	CASSEPMTGGHGYTF
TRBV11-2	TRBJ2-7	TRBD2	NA	TGTGCCAGCAGCTTAGAGCGGGGGGGCCCATACGAGCAGTACTTC	CASSLERGGPYEQYF
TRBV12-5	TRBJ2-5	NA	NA	TGTGCTAGTGGTTCCCTTTTTTGGGAGACCCAGTACTTC	CASGSLFWETQYF
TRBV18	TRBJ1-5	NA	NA	TGTGCCAGCTCACCACGGGGCGGGCAGCCCCAGCATTTT	CASSPRGGQPQHF
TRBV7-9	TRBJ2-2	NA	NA	TGTGCCAGCAGCTTAGACGGCTATTTTACGAACACCGGGGAGCTGTTTTTT	CASSLDGYFTNTGELFF
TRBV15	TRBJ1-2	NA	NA	TGTGCCACCAGCAGAGATCGATCGGGTCCTTATGGCTACACCTTC	CATSRDRSGPYGYTF
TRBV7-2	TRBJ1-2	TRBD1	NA	TGTGCCAGCAGCTTATCAGGGGGTGACTATGGCTACACCTTC	CASSLSGGDYGYTF
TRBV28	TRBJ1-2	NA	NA	TGTGCCAGCAGTTTTGTGTTAGGTATTTCCAGGGGCTACACCTTC	CASSFVLGISRGYTF
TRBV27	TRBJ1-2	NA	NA	TGTGCCAGCAGTTTAGGGGGAGAGGCTGCCGTCTACTATGGCTACACCTTC	CASSLGGEAAVYYGYTF
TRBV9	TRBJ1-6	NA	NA	TGTGCCAGCAGCGTCACGCCACTCGGGATACCCCTCCACTTT	CASSVTPLGIPLHF
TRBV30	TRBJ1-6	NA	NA	TGTGCCTGGAGACTCGGACAGACGCCTAATTCACCCCTCCACTTT	CAWRLGQTPNSPLHF
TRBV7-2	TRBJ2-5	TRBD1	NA	TGTGCCAGCAGGATGGGACAGAAAGAGACCCAGTACTTC	CASRMGQKETQYF
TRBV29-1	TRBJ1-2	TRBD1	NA	TGCAGCGTTGAGGTCCCAGGGGGCGTTGGCTACACCTTC	CSVEVPGGVGYTF
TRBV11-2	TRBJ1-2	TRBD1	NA	TGTGCCAGCAGCTTAAGGCCCGCAGGGGGAACTAACTATGGCTACACCTTC	CASSLRPAGGTNYGYTF
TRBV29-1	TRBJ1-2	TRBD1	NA	TGCAGCGACGAGGACAGGGGGGGCTACACCTTC	CSDEDRGGYTF
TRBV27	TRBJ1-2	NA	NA	TGTGCCAGCAGCCTCCTGACCTCTGGAGGGACGGCTAACTATGGCTACACCTTC	CASSLLTSGGTANYGYTF
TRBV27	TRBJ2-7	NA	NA	TGTGCCAGCACCTCGTCGGCTTACGAGCAGTACTTC	CASTSSAYEQYF
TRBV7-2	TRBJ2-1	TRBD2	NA	TGTGCCAGCAGCTTAAGGACTAGCGGCCTCAATGAGCAGTTCTTC	CASSLRTSGLNEQFF
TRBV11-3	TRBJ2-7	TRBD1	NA	TGTGCCAGCAGCCCCGGACAGGCCCTCTCCTACGAGCAGTACTTC	CASSPGQALSYEQYF
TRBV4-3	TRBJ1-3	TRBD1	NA	TGCGCCAGCAGCCAAGCCAGACAGGGGGCGGACACCATATATTTT	CASSQARQGADTIYF
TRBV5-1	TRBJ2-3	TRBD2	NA	TGCGCCAGCAGCTTAGCGGGAGGGATCACAGATACGCAGTATTTT	CASSLAGGITDTQYF
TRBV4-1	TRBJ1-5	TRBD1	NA	TGCGCCAGCAGCCAAGGGGACAGGAGCAATCAGCCCCAGCATTTT	CASSQGDRSNQPQHF
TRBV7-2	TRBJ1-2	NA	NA	TGTGCCAGCAGCCTAGAAACGGGATATGGCTACACCTTC	CASSLETGYGYTF
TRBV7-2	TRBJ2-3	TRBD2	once	TGTGCCAGCAGCTTAGCGCTAGCGGGAATTATAGATACGCAGTATTTT	CASSLALAGIIDTQYF
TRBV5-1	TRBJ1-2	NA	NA	TGCGCCAGCAGCTTGGGGGGGGGTTTGGACGGCTACACCTTC	CASSLGGGLDGYTF
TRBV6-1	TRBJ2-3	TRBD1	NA	TGTGCCAGCAGTGCGGACAGGGGTCACGCCACAGATACGCAGTATTTT	CASSADRGHATDTQYF
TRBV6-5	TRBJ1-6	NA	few	TGTGCCAGCACCCGGACAAGCTCCTATAATTCACCCCTCCACTTT	CASTRTSSYNSPLHF
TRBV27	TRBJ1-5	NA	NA	TGTGCCAGCAGCCTAGCAGGCAGGTTGGCCCAGCATTTT	CASSLAGRLAQHF
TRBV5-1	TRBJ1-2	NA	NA	TGCGCCAGCAGGGAGGGAAACTATGGCTACACCTTC	CASREGNYGYTF
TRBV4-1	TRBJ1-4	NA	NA	TGCGCCAGCAGCCGGTGGCAGAGAGAAAAACTGTTTTTT	CASSRWQREKLFF
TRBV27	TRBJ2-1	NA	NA	TGTGCCAGCAGTTTTAGGGCTAGGAGCTCCTACAATGAGCAGTTCTTC	CASSFRARSSYNEQFF
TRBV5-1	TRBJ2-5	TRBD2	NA	TGCGCCAGCAGCTTGGCCGCGGGGGGACCTCAAGAGACCCAGTACTTC	CASSLAAGGPQETQYF
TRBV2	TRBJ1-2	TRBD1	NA	TGTGCCAGCACGGACAGGGGGCGGAAGAAAGTCTATGGCTACACCTTC	CASTDRGRKKVYGYTF
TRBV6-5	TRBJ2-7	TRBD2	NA	TGTGCCAGCAGTTTACGATGGACTAGCGGGTACGAGCAGTACTTC	CASSLRWTSGYEQYF
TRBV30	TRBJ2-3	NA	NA	TGTGCCTGGAACTGGCGGAACACAGATACGCAGTATTTT	CAWNWRNTDTQYF
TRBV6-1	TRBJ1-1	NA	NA	TGTGCCAGCAGTGAAGCTCAGTCGAACACTGAAGCTTTCTTT	CASSEAQSNTEAFF
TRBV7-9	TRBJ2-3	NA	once	TGTGCCAGCAGCTTATACGGGCTAACGCAGTATTTT	CASSLYGLTQYF
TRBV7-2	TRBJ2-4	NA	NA	TGTGCCAGCAGCTTAGGGTACACCGGAGCCAAAAACATTCAGTACTTC	CASSLGYTGAKNIQYF
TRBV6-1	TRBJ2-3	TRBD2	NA	TGTGCCAGCAGTGACCATAGCGGGAGTAAGGCAGATACGCAGTATTTT	CASSDHSGSKADTQYF
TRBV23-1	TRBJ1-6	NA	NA	TGCGCCAGCCGAACATGTGGCTGGTCGGTTAATTCACCCCTCCACTTT	CASRTCGWSVNSPLHF
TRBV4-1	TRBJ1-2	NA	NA	TGCGCCAGCAGCCAAGGAGTAAACGGATACCAGGGCTACACCTTC	CASSQGVNGYQGYTF
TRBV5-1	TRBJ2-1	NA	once	TGCGCCAGCAGCAAAGTTCGGGCGGGCTCCTACAATGAGCAGTTCTTC	CASSKVRAGSYNEQFF
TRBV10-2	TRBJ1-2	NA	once	TGCGCCAGCAGTGAGGGGATAGGGGGGGCCTATGGCTACACCTTC	CASSEGIGGAYGYTF
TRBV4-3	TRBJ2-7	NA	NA	TGCGCCAGCAGCCAAGATTTCCAGAGCTACGAGCAGTACTTC	CASSQDFQSYEQYF
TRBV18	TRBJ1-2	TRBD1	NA	TGTGCCAGCTCGTCCGACAGGGACTATGGCTACACCTTC	CASSSDRDYGYTF
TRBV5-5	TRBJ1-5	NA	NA	TGTGCCAGCAGCTTGAAATCAGGGAATCATCAGCCCCAGCATTTT	CASSLKSGNHQPQHF
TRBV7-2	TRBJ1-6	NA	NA	TGTGCCAGCAGCTTAGGTGGGTCGACACGTCGATCCCTCCACTTT	CASSLGGSTRRSLHF
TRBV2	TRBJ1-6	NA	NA	TGTGCCAGCAAAGTCGACCAAATTTCACCCCTCCACTTT	CASKVDQISPLHF